This TCR beta chain was recorded in a study of read filtering for tumor transcriptome and immune sequencing. This clonotype appeared many times. The library was built from roughly 400 ng RNA with molecular barcoded adaptors for alpha/delta and beta/gamma chains. TCRdb recomputed calls from the reads with MiXCR, one row per CDR3 protein. The repertoire holds over 55,000 distinct CDR3 sequences, with about 15% as singletons. J lost 8 bases, V lost 4 bases, and 10 bases had no gene match. The CDR3 is made up of 15 amino acids. The germline CDR1 and CDR2 sequences are MDHEN and SYDVKM. What was sequenced was a population of CD138-negative cells sorted from bone marrow. The V gene is TRBV28, the J gene TRBJ2-1, with 8 bases identical to TRBD2. The clonotype originates from a donor aged 40 or over with multiple myeloma. For the CDR3, the DNA is TGTGCCAGCAGTTGGGGACTCCGGGGGGGCGATGAGCAGTTCTTC. It encodes CASSWGLRGGDEQFF.